A selection of T cell receptor beta chains follows, all from one sample in a study of blood T cell repertoires in COVID-19. Measured with immunoSEQ multiplex PCR; TCRdb has only the in-frame clones, and not every one. The profile shows about 250,000 clones, about 89% of them singletons. Sequenced input: peripheral blood. These receptors were obtained from a man aged 25-40 years with acute or convalescent COVID-19. Each CDR3 is given with its conserved first and last residue. Each record gives: D gene, J gene, clone size, V gene, CDR3 protein, CDR3 DNA. The D gene is left open where the match is weak. Only part of the rows carry a size: once, few, many, or a class if the clone is expanded.

- TRBJ1-1 - TRBV6-5 CASSYSYSRNTEAFF TGTGCCAGCAGTTACTCGTATAGCAGAAACACTGAAGCTTTCTTT
- TRBJ1-5 - TRBV19 CASSMGGSAQPQHF TGTGCCAGTAGTATGGGAGGGTCTGCTCAGCCCCAGCATTTT
- TRBJ1-5 - TRBV3-1/TRBV3-2 CASSQGDNQPQHF TGTGCCAGCAGCCAAGGAGACAATCAGCCCCAGCATTTT
TRBD1 TRBJ1-5 - TRBV28 CASRVGQVRSPQHF TGTGCCAGCAGGGTAGGACAGGTTCGTTCGCCCCAGCATTTT
- TRBJ2-4 once TRBV7-2 CASSPETAGSKNIQYF TGTGCCAGCAGCCCAGAGACGGCCGGGAGCAAAAACATTCAGTACTTC
TRBD2 TRBJ2-1 - TRBV14 CASSQGLAGAYNEQFF TGTGCCAGCAGCCAGGGACTAGCGGGCGCATACAATGAGCAGTTCTTC
- TRBJ2-7 - TRBV27 CASSTSPGGQLSYEQYF TGTGCCAGCAGTACCTCCCCTGGAGGGCAACTCTCCTACGAGCAGTACTTC
TRBD1 TRBJ2-6 once TRBV27 CASSLSWDRVSGANVLTF TGTGCCAGCAGTTTATCCTGGGACAGGGTTTCTGGGGCCAACGTCCTGACTTTC
TRBD2 TRBJ2-5 - TRBV24-1 CATSDDRLAGQETQYF TGTGCCACCAGTGACGATAGACTAGCGGGCCAAGAGACCCAGTACTTC
- TRBJ1-1 - TRBV28 CASSLPSGGTEAFF TGTGCCAGCAGTTTACCTTCGGGGGGAACTGAAGCTTTCTTT
- TRBJ2-1 - TRBV14 CASSQGGVEQFF TGTGCCAGCAGCCAAGGGGGGGTCGAGCAGTTCTTC
TRBD2 TRBJ2-3 - TRBV5-1 CASSRRTSGSLGTDTQYF TGCGCCAGCAGCCGGCGGACTAGCGGGAGTTTGGGCACAGATACGCAGTATTTT
- TRBJ1-5 - TRBV20-1 CSASGTLNQPQHF TGCAGTGCTAGTGGGACACTTAATCAGCCCCAGCATTTT
- TRBJ1-1 - TRBV28 CASSLSGGTEAFF TGTGCCAGCAGTTTATCGGGGGGCACTGAAGCTTTCTTT
- TRBJ1-5 - TRBV12-3/TRBV12-4 CASSFGGNQPQHF TGTGCCAGCAGTTTTGGGGGGAATCAGCCCCAGCATTTT
- TRBJ1-1 - TRBV5-1 CASSLGSNTEAFF TGCGCCAGCAGCTTGGGCAGTAACACTGAAGCTTTCTTT
- TRBJ1-2 - TRBV20-1 CSTRGGSGYTF TGCAGCACCAGAGGGGGTTCTGGCTACACCTTC
- TRBJ2-1 - TRBV28 CASSQQRLAYNEQFF TGTGCCAGCAGCCAACAGCGACTAGCCTACAATGAGCAGTTCTTC